This is a list of T cell receptor beta chains from one sample in a study of cytomegalovirus exposure and HLA in healthy donors. Some clones are missing from TCRdb's copy, which holds only in-frame ones; the method was immunoSEQ multiplex PCR. The sample includes 200,000 to 250,000 clones, roughly 68% of them seen just once. Sequencing was done on a sample of PBMCs. The receptors here all came from a man aged 40-49 years in good health and CMV-seropositive. The conserved cysteine and the conserved F or W are not part of the CDR3 here.

J: TRBJ2-5
V: TRBV18
CDR3: ASSRSPGVIGEQY

J: TRBJ2-3
V: TRBV7-6
CDR3: ASSLDPAGLVNTQY

J: TRBJ1-2
V: TRBV12-5
CDR3: ASGPREQGGTPNYGYT

J: TRBJ2-7
V: TRBV9
CDR3: ASSVDVSSYEQY

J: TRBJ1-2
V: TRBV28
CDR3: ASSPPPGTGGGYT

J: TRBJ2-5
V: TRBV5-1
CDR3: ASSLGGGRVRETQY

J: TRBJ1-2
V: TRBV11-2
CDR3: ASSLGDSYGYT

J: TRBJ2-7
V: TRBV29-1
CDR3: SVEWPSGATYEQY

J: TRBJ2-7
V: TRBV6-1
CDR3: ASPTMRPGAYERY

J: TRBJ2-5
V: TRBV18
CDR3: ASSLRSGQRETQY

J: TRBJ2-1
V: TRBV7-2
CDR3: ASSLVPGGPGNEQF

J: NA
V: TRBV6-5
CDR3: ASSTTAVPYEQY

J: TRBJ2-1
V: TRBV5-1
CDR3: ASSLVLAGGYNEQF

J: TRBJ2-7
V: TRBV27
CDR3: ASSLGGNPYEQY